These 22 T cell receptor beta chains originate from one sample sequenced in a study of T cells after yellow fever vaccination. TCRdb reanalysed the 5' RACE reads using MiXCR and keeps one entry per CDR3 protein. This repertoire shows some 500,000 distinct CDR3 sequences, approximately 12% found once; its top ten account for about 14%. This material consisted of PBMCs, taken on the day of the yellow fever booster vaccination. The origin of the receptors is a man aged 25-45 years who received the YFV17D yellow fever vaccine.

The rearrangement links TRBV29-1 to TRBJ2-3; 8 nucleotides match TRBD2. Germline CDR1 SQVTM, CDR2 ANQGSEA. The V gene end was trimmed by 3 bases and the J gene end by 4 bases; junction bases not matched to a gene: 9. CDR3 length equals 15 residues. The CDR3 nucleotides are TGCAGCGTTGATCGGCGGGAGGAGTATGCAGATACGCAGTATTTT. It codes for CSVDRREEYADTQYF.

A few counts support this clonotype. The chain links TRBV7-9 to TRBJ2-4; 8 bases line up with TRBD1. CDR3 size: 15 residues. Germline CDR1 and CDR2: SEHNR and FQNEAQ (reference sequence). The junction had 9 bases not matched to a gene; V was cut back by 3 bases and J by 8 bases. The CDR3 loop is CASSFERDRLDIQYF. The CDR3 DNA sequence: TGTGCCAGCAGCTTCGAACGGGACAGGCTGGACATTCAGTACTTC.

This chain links TRBV10-3 with TRBJ1-1, with D maybe TRBD1 (5 bases). Per the germline V gene, CDR1 is ENHRY and CDR2 is SYGVKD. The V and J ends lost 10 bases and 0 bases respectively, with 15 bases between them. The CDR3 runs 14 residues. The CDR3 spells CATKGDSMNTEAFF. For the CDR3, the DNA is TGTGCCACGAAGGGAGACAGCATGAACACTGAAGCTTTCTTT.

Ten or more counts support this clonotype. The gene calls are TRBV12-3 or TRBV12-4 and TRBJ2-5; 8 nucleotides align to TRBD1. Trimming cost V 6 bases and J 5 bases; bases outside gene matches: 11. The CDR3 is 15 amino acids. DNA for the CDR3: TGTGCCAGCAGCTCAACAGGGGGACCAGGGGAGACCCAGTACTTC. Translated, it gives CASSSTGGPGETQYF.

This sequence joins TRBV7-6 and TRBJ2-1; tentative D call: TRBD2 (6 bases). The length of the CDR3 is 15 residues. Germline V lookup: CDR1 SGHVS, CDR2 FNYEAQ. V was shortened by 2 bases and J by 7 bases, with 15 bases between the two germline ends. The DNA for the CDR3 is TGTGCCAGCAGCTTAATTGGCACGGGAGCGAATGAGCAGTTCTTC. As protein: CASSLIGTGANEQFF.

The chain joins TRBV11-1 to TRBJ2-1, with a possible D match to TRBD2 (5 bases). Germline-derived CDR1 and CDR2 are SGHAT and FQDESV (reference sequence). CDR3 length: 12 amino acids. V lost 5 bases to trimming and J lost 7 bases, with 9 bases between them. The CDR3 bases are TGTGCCAGCAGCCGGACTTGGAATGAGCAGTTCTTC. This encodes CASSRTWNEQFF. The entire variable domain, with the rest obtained from reference TRBV11-1 and TRBJ2-1, is as follows: EAEVAQSPRYKITEKSQAVAFWCDPISGHATLYWYRQILGQGPELLVQFQDESVVDDSQLPKDRFSAERLKGVDSTLKIQPAELGDSAMYLCASSRTWNEQFFGPGTRLTVL.

The rearrangement uses TRBV10-3 and TRBJ2-1, with 14 bases matching TRBD2. The V segment lost 3 bases and the J segment 8 bases; nucleotides outside the gene matches: 3. Per germline, CDR1 ENHRY and CDR2 SYGVKD. The CDR3 totals 15 residues. The CDR3 spells CAISDGLAGGDEQFF. CDR3 nucleotides: TGTGCCATCAGTGATGGACTAGCGGGAGGCGATGAGCAGTTCTTC.

The J gene is TRBJ2-1, the V gene TRBV11-3; 10 nucleotides agree with TRBD2. CDR3 length: 16 residues. The V gene end was trimmed by 3 bases and the J gene end by 2 bases; junction bases not matched to a gene: 4. Looked up from germline, CDR1 is SGHNT and CDR2 is YENEEA. This chain's CDR3 is CASSLTSGWAYNEQFF. The CDR3 DNA sequence: TGTGCCAGCAGCTTGACTAGCGGGTGGGCCTACAATGAGCAGTTCTTC.

In this sample, this clonotype turned up many times. The chain combines TRBV19 with TRBJ2-3, with 7 bases lining up with TRBD1. V shed 9 bases and J 0 bases; nucleotides not matched to a gene: 3. The CDR3 sequence is 13 residues long. CDR1 LNHDA and CDR2 SQIVND come from the germline V gene (reference sequence). The CDR3 spells CASGTASTDTQYF. CDR3 DNA sequence: TGTGCCAGCGGGACAGCTAGCACAGATACGCAGTATTTT.

The chain links TRBV4-2 to TRBJ1-1; 7 bases line up with TRBD1. CDR3 length equals 16 residues. The ends lost 0 bases at V and 4 bases at J; junction bases unmatched: 8. The germline V gene encodes CDR1 LGHNA and CDR2 YNFKEQ. The CDR3 here is CASSQDGVDRSTEAFF. CDR3 coding DNA: TGTGCCAGCAGCCAAGATGGGGTGGACAGGAGCACTGAAGCTTTCTTT.

The chain has TRBV19 and TRBJ2-1; 13 bases fit TRBD2. V lost 6 bases to trimming and J lost 9 bases; unmatched junction nucleotides: 17. The length of the CDR3 is 18 residues. CDR1 LNHDA and CDR2 SQIVND come from the germline V gene (reference sequence). CDR3 loop: CASRDPWTSGGWRSEQFF. CDR3 in DNA: TGTGCCAGTAGGGATCCCTGGACTAGCGGGGGCTGGAGAAGTGAGCAGTTCTTC. Full variable domain (missing parts from reference TRBV19 and TRBJ2-1): DGGITQSPKYLFRKEGQNVTLSCEQNLNHDAMYWYRQDPGQGLRLIYYSQIVNDFQKGDIAEGYSVSREKKESFPLTVTSAQKNPTAFYLCASRDPWTSGGWRSEQFFGPGTRLTVL.

V gene TRBV4-3 combines with J gene TRBJ2-3, with 8 nucleotides matching TRBD2. The germline CDR1 and CDR2 sequences are LGHNA and YSLEER. V shed 10 bases and J 5 bases; nucleotides not matched to a gene: 14. The CDR3 extends over 15 amino acids. For the CDR3, the DNA is TGCGCCACCTCGAGATGGACTAGCAAGGAAGATACGCAGTATTTT. Amino acids: CATSRWTSKEDTQYF.

This clonotype appeared a few times. The rearrangement joins TRBV29-1 to TRBJ2-1, with 9 nucleotides matching TRBD2. CDR3 length: 14 amino acids. V trimming: 0 bases; J trimming: 9 bases; junction bases outside the gene matches: 6. Germline CDR1 reads SQVTM; CDR2 reads ANQGSEA. CDR3 in amino acids: CSVEDPLAGLEQFF. The CDR3 DNA reads as TGCAGCGTTGAAGATCCGCTAGCGGGACTTGAGCAGTTCTTC.

The V and J genes are TRBV14 and TRBJ2-5; D unclear. Germline V CDR1 and CDR2: SGHDN, FVKESK. The CDR3 contains 16 residues. Trimming shortened V by 1 base and J by 1 base, and 13 bases separated the two germline ends. The CDR3 is CASSQAKLRSQETQYF. CDR3 sequence (DNA): TGTGCCAGCAGCCAAGCTAAACTGAGATCCCAAGAGACCCAGTACTTC. The whole variable domain, filled in from reference TRBV14 and TRBJ2-5, reads EAGVTQFPSHSVIEKGQTVTLRCDPISGHDNLYWYRRVMGKEIKFLLHFVKESKQDESGMPNNRFLAERTGGTYSTLKVQPAELEDSGVYFCASSQAKLRSQETQYFGPGTRLLVL.

The table lists this clonotype with many counts. The chain is built from TRBV7-7 and TRBJ2-3; 8 bases align to TRBD1. The CDR3 has 14 amino acids. V dropped 3 bases and J dropped 1; count of bases not matched to a gene: 0. Germline-derived CDR1 and CDR2 are SSHAT and FNYEAQ (reference sequence). CDR3 nucleotides: TGTGCCAGCAGCTTGACAGGGGGCACAGATACGCAGTATTTT. Translation: CASSLTGGTDTQYF.

Only a few counts were recorded for this clonotype. The chain couples TRBV15 to TRBJ2-1, with 9 positions matching TRBD1. From germline, CDR1 is LNHNV and CDR2 YYDKDF (reference sequence). The CDR3 runs 14 residues. Germline trimming cut 5 bases from V and 4 bases from J; bases unmatched to any gene: 3. The chain's CDR3 is CATSGTGQYNEQFF. The CDR3, as DNA: TGTGCCACCAGCGGGACAGGGCAATACAATGAGCAGTTCTTC.

CDR3 coding DNA: TGTGCCAGCAAAAGGGGCGCCTACGAGCAGTACTTC. Translated, it gives CASKRGAYEQYF. V usage is TRBV6-6 and J usage is TRBJ2-7; maybe TRBD1 (5 bases). Looked up from germline, CDR1 is MNHNY and CDR2 is SVGAGI (reference sequence). The CDR3 is made up of 12 amino acids. V was shortened by 7 bases and J by 2 bases, with 9 bases between the two germline ends.

This clonotype came up once. The V and J genes are TRBV10-3 and TRBJ2-3, with TRBD2 matching over 7 bases. In germline, CDR1 is ENHRY, CDR2 SYGVKD. V was pared by 6 bases and J by 10 bases, with 4 bases of the junction left unmatched. The CDR3 totals 11 residues. This CDR3 is CAIRGEGAQYF. CDR3 DNA: TGTGCCATCAGAGGGGAGGGAGCGCAGTATTTT.

Comment on this clonotype: At one end the junction does not follow the germline gene, possibly because of a read error. The rearrangement links TRBV4-3 to TRBJ2-5, with D possibly matching TRBD1 (6 bases). In germline, CDR1 is LGHNA, CDR2 YSLEER. The CDR3 length is 15 residues. Here the CDR3 reads CTSSQTQGVQETQYF. CDR3 nucleotide sequence: TGCACCAGCAGCCAAACACAGGGAGTCCAAGAGACCCAGTACTTC.

The chain couples TRBV7-2 to TRBJ2-7; 11 nucleotides match TRBD2. This CDR3 has 15 amino acids. V gave up 3 bases and J gave up 2 bases; unmatched junction bases: 3. Germline CDR1 and CDR2: SGHTA and FQGNSA. CDR3 nucleotide sequence: TGTGCCAGCAGCTTTAGCGGGAGGGGCCCCTACGAGCAGTACTTC. It is translated as CASSFSGRGPYEQYF.

This clonotype has just a few counts. The CDR3 nucleotides read TGTGCCAGCAGTTTATCGACCCCAGATACGCAGTATTTT. Its protein is CASSLSTPDTQYF. V gene TRBV27 combines with J gene TRBJ2-3; D is unclear. The germline V gene has CDR1 MNHEY and CDR2 SMNVEV (reference sequence). V dropped 0 bases and J dropped 4 bases, with 5 bases sitting between them. This CDR3 spans 13 amino acids.

The V and J genes are TRBV15 and TRBJ2-1; 12 positions agree with TRBD2. The CDR3 length is 18 residues. Germline assignment: CDR1 LNHNV and CDR2 YYDKDF (reference sequence). J lost 4 bases, V lost 5 bases, and 12 bases had no gene match. The CDR3 reads CATSRSLAGGQRYNEQFF. CDR3 bases: TGTGCCACCAGCCGATCCCTAGCGGGAGGGCAGCGTTACAATGAGCAGTTCTTC.